Following are 15 T cell receptor beta chains from one sample sequenced in a study of graft-versus-host responses after intestinal transplantation. Sequenced by immunoSEQ multiplex PCR; TCRdb stores in-frame clones only, minus some. This table has around 87,000 clones, about nine tenths appearing once. These receptors' antigens are unknown. The sample here was unstimulated CD8+ T cells sorted from spleen or lymph node cells, taken before transplant. These receptors all stem from a human donor who was the organ donor for an intestinal transplant.

The chain uses TRBV6-1 and TRBJ1-5, with D perhaps TRBD1 (5 bases). Germline values: CDR1 MNHNS, CDR2 SASEGT. V lost 3 bases and J lost 8, with 8 bases in between. The CDR3 extends over 12 amino acids. CDR3 residues: CASSDPGEPQHF. CDR3 DNA: TGTGCCAGCAGTGATCCGGGGGAGCCCCAGCATTTT.

The chain recombines TRBV7-9 with TRBJ2-7; weak D call: TRBD2 (6 bases). Trimming shortened V by 8 bases and J by 3 bases, and 17 bases separated the two germline ends. The CDR3 is 14 residues long. Germline CDR1 is SEHNR and CDR2 is FQNEAQ (reference sequence). The CDR3 spells CASEMGGAGYEQYF. The DNA for the CDR3 is TGTGCCAGCGAGATGGGGGGTGCGGGCTACGAGCAGTACTTC.

J is TRBJ1-1 and V is TRBV5-6; D is uncertain. V lost 0 bases to trimming and J lost 5 bases, with 8 bases between them. From germline, CDR1 is SGHDT and CDR2 YYEEEE. This CDR3 is 13 amino acids long. In nucleotides, the CDR3 is TGTGCCAGCAGCTTGGGGACGGGGACTGAAGCTTTCTTT. Its protein product is CASSLGTGTEAFF.

The V and J genes are TRBV2 and TRBJ2-5; a weak D match, TRBD2 (5 bases). V gave up 2 bases and J gave up 9 bases, with 22 bases separating them. The germline CDR1 and CDR2 sequences are SNHLY and FYNNEI. The length of the CDR3 is 16 residues. In DNA form, the CDR3 reads TGTGCCAGCAGTGAATCTCCCGGGTCGGGGAAATGGGCCCAGTACTTC. Residues: CASSESPGSGKWAQYF.

The CDR3 DNA reads as TGCGCCAGCAGCATCCCCTGGCGGGGGAACACCGGGGAGCTGTTTTTT. Its protein product is CASSIPWRGNTGELFF. J is TRBJ2-2 and V is TRBV5-1; a possible D gene is TRBD2 (6 bases). Germline CDR1 reads SGHRS; CDR2 reads YFSETQ. Trimming removed 4 bases from V and 1 base from J, with 14 bases in between. This CDR3 contains 16 residues. The full variable domain, in which reference TRBV5-1 and TRBJ2-2 provide the parts outside the CDR3, is KAGVTQTPRYLIKTRGQQVTLSCSPISGHRSVSWYQQTPGQGLQFLFEYFSETQRNKGNFPGRFSGRQFSNSRSEMNVSTLELGDSALYLCASSIPWRGNTGELFFGEGSRLTVL.

This clone appeared a single time. The chain has TRBV4-1 and TRBJ2-1, with D possibly matching TRBD1 (6 bases). Germline loops: CDR1 MGHRA, CDR2 YSYEKL. This CDR3 comprises 15 residues. V was clipped by 4 bases and J by 10 bases, with 20 bases between them. CDR3 DNA sequence: TGCGCCAGCAGCCTCCTTTCCTCAGGGGATAGGGAGCAGTTCTTC. Its protein is CASSLLSSGDREQFF.

CDR3 amino acids: CASSGRAAGELFF. Here the CDR3 DNA reads TGTGCCAGCAGTGGGAGGGCGGCCGGGGAGCTGTTTTTT. The V call is TRBV5-4, the J call TRBJ2-2; 7 nucleotides align to TRBD2. Germline CDR1 is SGHNT and CDR2 is YYREEE (reference sequence). CDR3 length equals 13 residues. Unmatched junction bases numbered 4, after V lost 5 bases and J lost 6 bases. The entire variable domain, with the rest obtained from reference TRBV5-4 and TRBJ2-2, is as follows: ETGVTQSPTHLIKTRGQQVTLRCSSQSGHNTVSWYQQALGQGPQFIFQYYREEENGRGNFPPRFSGLQFPNYSSELNVNALELDDSALYLCASSGRAAGELFFGEGSRLTVL.

The chain has TRBV9 and TRBJ2-3, with a weak D call TRBD1 (5 bases). Per the germline V gene, CDR1 is SGDLS and CDR2 is YYNGEE. V was cut by 0 bases and J by 3 bases, with 11 bases left in between. This CDR3 has 15 residues. The CDR3 loop reads CASSVGGRATDTQYF. The CDR3 nucleotides are TGTGCCAGCAGCGTAGGAGGCAGGGCGACAGATACGCAGTATTTT.

This clone was counted a few times. The chain links TRBV7-9 to TRBJ1-5; D gene unclear. This CDR3 has 14 residues. Looked up from germline, CDR1 is SEHNR and CDR2 is FQNEAQ (reference sequence). V was pared by 1 base and J by 9 bases, with 13 bases between. In DNA form, the CDR3 reads TGTGCCAGCAGCTTAGACGGGGAAGTCCGGCCCCAGCATTTT. This sequence encodes CASSLDGEVRPQHF.

The V call is TRBV4-1, the J call TRBJ2-7; tentatively, D is TRBD1 (6 bases). Germline V CDR1 and CDR2: MGHRA, YSYEKL. Trimming pared 1 base from V and 1 base from J, leaving 14 bases between. The CDR3 runs to 16 residues. The CDR3 sequence: CASSQGQGMESYEQYF. CDR3 nucleotides: TGCGCCAGCAGCCAAGGCCAGGGGATGGAATCCTACGAGCAGTACTTC.

This chain connects TRBV7-9 to TRBJ2-1; tentative D call: TRBD1 (5 bases). CDR3 length equals 16 residues. Germline CDR1 and CDR2: SEHNR and FQNEAQ (reference sequence). V lost 1 base, J lost 3 bases, and 13 bases lay in between. The CDR3 sequence is CASSLVQRQNYNEQFF. The CDR3, as DNA: TGTGCCAGCAGCTTAGTTCAGCGACAGAACTACAATGAGCAGTTCTTC. Filled out from reference TRBV7-9 and TRBJ2-1, the complete variable domain reads DTGVSQNPRHKITKRGQNVTFRCDPISEHNRLYWYRQTLGQGPEFLTYFQNEAQLEKSRLLSDRFSAERPKGSFSTLEIQRTEQGDSAMYLCASSLVQRQNYNEQFFGPGTRLTVL.

The rearrangement links TRBV28 to TRBJ1-3, with 7 bases fitting TRBD1. The CDR3 sequence is 17 residues long. CDR1 is MDHEN and CDR2 is SYDVKM in the germline V gene. Trimming at V came to 3 bases and at J to 0 bases, leaving 8 bases not matched to a gene. CDR3 amino acids: CASSFPAGGTSGNTIYF. The CDR3 DNA is TGTGCCAGCAGTTTCCCTGCAGGGGGGACCTCTGGAAACACCATATATTTT.

The chain combines TRBV4-1 with TRBJ1-4; maybe TRBD1 (5 bases). The CDR3 is 12 amino acids. Germline V CDR1 and CDR2: MGHRA, YSYEKL. The ends were cut back, 5 bases at V and 8 bases at J, with 9 bases in the middle. CDR3 in amino acids: CASSLTAEKLFF. CDR3 sequence (DNA): TGCGCCAGCAGCTTGACAGCGGAAAAACTGTTTTTT.

This clone has a handful of counts. The chain has TRBV7-9 and TRBJ1-1; the D gene is possibly TRBD1 (6 bases). Trimming stripped 1 base from V and 6 bases from J, with 12 bases between. This CDR3 region has 14 residues. In germline, CDR1 is SEHNR, CDR2 FQNEAQ (reference sequence). Here the CDR3 reads CASSLVEDSSEAFF. The CDR3 DNA reads as TGTGCCAGCAGCTTAGTCGAGGACAGTTCTGAAGCTTTCTTT.

The rearrangement uses TRBV5-8 and TRBJ1-1, with 7 positions matching TRBD1. The trim removed 4 bases at V and 1 base at J, leaving 13 bases unmatched. The germline V gene encodes CDR1 SGHTS and CDR2 YDEGEE. This CDR3 has 17 amino acids. The CDR3 sequence is CASSPHYRGRTNTEAFF. Written as DNA, the CDR3 is TGTGCCAGCAGCCCGCATTACAGGGGCCGGACGAACACTGAAGCTTTCTTT.